The 12 T cell receptor beta chains listed next were all sequenced from one sample in a study of blood T cells in healthy people across ages (dated by TCRdb to between 2015 and 2016). The library was obtained by 5' RACE. The sequencing machine was an Illumina HiSeq 2500. A second PCR of about 7 to 12 cycles was run with a J-beta primer mix and a sample-barcoded 5' primer. TCRdb applied fastp at Q25 and MiXCR to the public reads, then kept only in-frame beta chains. When rows share a CDR3 protein, they turn into one entry using the most common DNA and genes. The sample table lists roughly 800,000 distinct CDR3 sequences, 20% to 30% of them with a count of one. The ten largest account for 9% to 9.5% of the sample. The same sample was also used in a study of T cells of mothers and their children.

Sequences were obtained from blood. Receptors originate from a boy younger than 18 in good health.

The gene calls are TRBV29-1 and TRBJ2-7; a weak D match, TRBD1 (5 bases). The CDR3 runs 14 residues. Looked up from germline, CDR1 is SQVTM and CDR2 is ANQGSEA. V was shortened by 2 bases and J by 3 bases, with 14 bases between the two germline ends. The CDR3 nucleotides read TGCAGCGTTGAAAGTGGACCAAGGGGCTACGAGCAGTACTTC. Translated, it gives CSVESGPRGYEQYF.

The CDR3 DNA follows: TGTGCCAGCAGTGAAGGCGCCTCGTTGGGCATGTTCTTC. Encoded protein: CASSEGASLGMFF. The V gene is TRBV2, the J gene TRBJ2-1; D not certain. Germline CDR1 SNHLY, CDR2 FYNNEI. The CDR3 is made up of 13 amino acids. Between the trimmed V and J ends, which lost 1 base and 15 bases, there was a span of 16 bases.

This sequence joins TRBV29-1 and TRBJ1-2; D gene uncertain. Looked up from germline, CDR1 is SQVTM and CDR2 is ANQGSEA. Trimming stripped 4 bases from V and 5 bases from J, with 8 bases between. This CDR3 contains 11 residues. CDR3 region: CSVVNDYGYTF. The CDR3 bases are TGCAGCGTTGTAAACGATTATGGCTACACCTTC.

This clonotype was counted a few times. The chain has TRBV29-1 and TRBJ2-5; D is unresolved. V lost 4 bases and J 2 bases, leaving 8 bases between the germline ends. The CDR3 runs to 12 residues. Germline V gene sequence: CDR1 SQVTM, CDR2 ANQGSEA. CDR3 protein: CSVGLLQETQYF. The CDR3 bases are TGCAGCGTTGGGCTCCTACAAGAGACCCAGTACTTC.

This clonotype was picked up a small number of times. V usage is TRBV6-1 and J usage is TRBJ1-4; tentatively, D is TRBD1 (6 bases). Germline assignment: CDR1 MNHNS and CDR2 SASEGT. The CDR3 length is 15 residues. Between the trimmed V and J ends, which lost 5 bases and 7 bases, there was a span of 17 bases. CDR3: CASSRQTGLLEKLFF. The CDR3 bases are TGTGCCAGCAGTCGACAGACAGGACTCCTTGAAAAACTGTTTTTT.

This clonotype was observed a few times. The chain combines TRBV7-2 with TRBJ2-2, with D possibly being TRBD2 (5 bases). This CDR3 spans 17 amino acids. V was cut by 7 bases and J by 0 bases, with 18 bases left in between. From germline, CDR1 is SGHTA and CDR2 FQGNSA. The CDR3: CASTPITGVANTGELFF. DNA of the CDR3: TGTGCCAGCACCCCAATTACCGGGGTCGCGAACACCGGGGAGCTGTTTTTT.

To note about this clonotype: The junction does not match germline at one end; this may be a read error. This sequence joins TRBV28 and TRBJ2-7, with TRBD2 matching over 11 bases. The CDR3 totals 15 residues. In germline, CDR1 is MDHEN, CDR2 SYDVKM. The DNA of the CDR3 is TGTGCCAACAGTTTAGCGGGAGGGACCTCCTACGAGCAGTACTTC. Protein product: CANSLAGGTSYEQYF. Together with reference TRBV28 and TRBJ2-7, the CDR3 gives the full variable domain: DVKVTQSSRYLVKRTGEKVFLECVQDMDHENMFWYRQDPGLGLRLIYFSYDVKMKEKGDIPEGYSVSREKKERFSLILESASTNQTSMYLCANSLAGGTSYEQYFGPGTRLTVT.

The rearrangement links TRBV7-9 to TRBJ2-5; D gene ambiguous. The J call is uncertain, as TRBJ2-1 better fits the DNA end. This CDR3 region has 15 residues. Germline CDR1 reads SEHNR; CDR2 reads FQNEAQ (reference sequence). The CDR3 loop is CASSLEAVYYNEQFF. In DNA, the CDR3 is TGTGCCAGCAGCTTAGAGGCGGTATACTACAATGAGCAGTTCTTC.

As to this clonotype: The DNA is left out, because the CDR3 cannot be placed on it with certainty; the CDR3 is given as TCRdb lists it. V gene TRBV29-1 combines with J gene TRBJ1-2; the table gives TRBD1 as D, unverified against the DNA. The CDR3 has 14 residues if both end residues are counted. Germline V gives CDR1 SQVTM, CDR2 ANQGSEA. The CDR3 protein is CSVVFAPGAGGYAF.

In its sample, this clonotype was seen a few times. Mismatch with germline at one junction end may stem from a read error. The CDR3 DNA follows: TGTGCCAGCAACTTAGGTGGACTAGCGGGAGATGAGCAGTTCTTC. This encodes CASNLGGLAGDEQFF. The chain recombines TRBV7-3 with TRBJ2-5; TRBD2 matches at 13 bases. The DNA end lines up better with TRBJ2-1; the J call may be wrong. Germline V CDR1 and CDR2: SGHTA, FQGTGA. This CDR3 contains 15 residues.

The gene calls are TRBV29-1 and TRBJ1-2; D remains unclear. The germline V gene encodes CDR1 SQVTM and CDR2 ANQGSEA. The CDR3 covers 13 residues. The ends were cut back, 2 bases at V and 8 bases at J, with 15 bases in the middle. CDR3 DNA sequence: TGCAGCGTTGAATCTGGGAGGGTTCACGGCTACACCTTC. Translated: CSVESGRVHGYTF.

The chain uses TRBV12-3 or TRBV12-4 and TRBJ1-1, with TRBD1 identical over 9 bases. The ends lost 7 bases at V and 1 base at J; junction bases unmatched: 13. This CDR3 spans 17 amino acids. The CDR3 nucleotides read TGTGCCAGCACCCCATTCCGGGACAGGGCTCGGAACACTGAAGCTTTCTTT. It is translated as CASTPFRDRARNTEAFF.